The 29 T cell receptor beta chains listed next were all sequenced from one sample in a study of blood T cell repertoires in COVID-19. Here immunoSEQ multiplex PCR was the method, and the copy in TCRdb shows in-frame clones only, minus some. The profile shows about 390,000 clones, more than 75% of them singletons. Specimen: PBMCs or T cells enriched from blood (not recorded which). These receptors originate from a woman between 45 and 65 years old who had recovered from COVID-19.

The chain is built from TRBV4-3 and TRBJ2-2; TRBD1 matches at 9 bases. Per germline, CDR1 LGHNA and CDR2 YSLEER. The trim removed 3 bases at V and 4 bases at J, leaving 6 bases unmatched. The CDR3 has 16 residues. The CDR3 DNA sequence: TGCGCCAGCAGCCATCGCGACAGGGGGGGCACCGGGGAGCTGTTTTTT. This encodes CASSHRDRGGTGELFF.

The chain couples TRBV6-2 or TRBV6-3 to TRBJ2-3, with D perhaps TRBD2 (5 bases). The CDR3 is made up of 15 amino acids. Germline CDR1 MNHEY, CDR2 SVGEGT. V lost 5 bases to trimming and J lost 0 bases, with 12 bases between them. The CDR3 DNA sequence: TGTGCCAGCAGTGGACTCGGCTCTAGCACAGATACGCAGTATTTT. As protein: CASSGLGSSTDTQYF.

The chain carries TRBV5-1 and TRBJ1-3; TRBD1 aligns across 10 bases. CDR1 SGHRS and CDR2 YFSETQ come from the germline V gene. V shed 2 bases and J 6 bases; nucleotides not matched to a gene: 8. This CDR3 region has 16 residues. CDR3 bases: TGCGCCAGCAGCTTAACCGGGACAGGGGCCAAAAACACCATATATTTT. Amino acids: CASSLTGTGAKNTIYF. The whole variable domain, filled in from reference TRBV5-1 and TRBJ1-3, reads KAGVTQTPRYLIKTRGQQVTLSCSPISGHRSVSWYQQTPGQGLQFLFEYFSETQRNKGNFPGRFSGRQFSNSRSEMNVSTLELGDSALYLCASSLTGTGAKNTIYFGEGSWLTVV.

The V call is TRBV28, the J call TRBJ2-2, with D hard to call. Germline loops: CDR1 MDHEN, CDR2 SYDVKM. The CDR3 spans 15 residues. V lost 8 bases and J lost 3, with 16 bases in between. CDR3 region: CASRFNQVDTGELFF. The CDR3 DNA follows: TGTGCCAGCCGGTTTAATCAGGTCGACACCGGGGAGCTGTTTTTT. Supplemented by reference TRBV28 and TRBJ2-2, the full variable domain reads DVKVTQSSRYLVKRTGEKVFLECVQDMDHENMFWYRQDPGLGLRLIYFSYDVKMKEKGDIPEGYSVSREKKERFSLILESASTNQTSMYLCASRFNQVDTGELFFGEGSRLTVL.

The rearrangement links TRBV6-6 to TRBJ1-3, with D possibly being TRBD1 (5 bases). The germline V gene encodes CDR1 MNHNY and CDR2 SVGAGI (reference sequence). Trimming removed 2 bases from V and 8 bases from J, with 7 bases in between. This CDR3 has 12 amino acids. This CDR3 reads CASSYTGDTIYF. The CDR3, as DNA: TGTGCCAGCAGTTACACAGGAGACACCATATATTTT.

The rearrangement links TRBV28 to TRBJ1-1; a weak D match, TRBD1 (5 bases). CDR1 and CDR2 from the germline V gene are MDHEN and SYDVKM. The CDR3 runs 15 residues. The germline V and J ends were trimmed by 2 bases and 1 base, with 11 bases remaining between them. The DNA of the CDR3 is TGTGCCAGCAGTTTAGGGGGGAAGGGGAACACTGAAGCTTTCTTT. Translating gives CASSLGGKGNTEAFF.

The chain has TRBV2 and TRBJ1-1; no definite D call. The V end lost 8 bases, the J end lost 8 bases, and 21 bases lay between the germline ends. This CDR3 region has 14 residues. The V gene's germline CDR1 is SNHLY and CDR2 FYNNEI. The DNA for the CDR3 is TGTGCCAGCTCAGAGAGACTGTCGGGAGCCGAAGCTTTCTTT. The encoded protein is CASSERLSGAEAFF.

In nucleotides, the CDR3 is TGTGCCAGCAGTTTGACGGAGGTCTCTGGCTACACCTTC. As protein: CASSLTEVSGYTF. The V call is TRBV28, the J call TRBJ1-2, with D uncertain. The CDR3 has 13 residues. Deletions cut 3 bases from V and 7 bases from J, with 12 bases between. Looked up from germline, CDR1 is MDHEN and CDR2 is SYDVKM.

CDR3 region: CASSAEGSGGNTIYF. CDR3 nucleotides: TGCGCCAGCAGCGCAGAGGGTTCTGGTGGAAACACCATATATTTT. J is TRBJ1-3 and V is TRBV5-1; no definite D call. The V and J ends lost 4 bases and 3 bases respectively, with 14 bases between them. CDR1 SGHRS and CDR2 YFSETQ come from the germline V gene. This CDR3 comprises 15 residues. The full variable domain, rest sourced from reference TRBV5-1 and TRBJ1-3, is KAGVTQTPRYLIKTRGQQVTLSCSPISGHRSVSWYQQTPGQGLQFLFEYFSETQRNKGNFPGRFSGRQFSNSRSEMNVSTLELGDSALYLCASSAEGSGGNTIYFGEGSWLTVV.

This clone has only a few counts. This CDR3 reads CASTRTRGSNQPQHF. DNA of the CDR3: TGTGCCAGCACTCGGACCAGGGGAAGCAATCAGCCCCAGCATTTT. V and J are TRBV28 and TRBJ1-5; D is perhaps TRBD1 (6 bases). This CDR3 region has 15 residues. Germline V gene data show CDR1 as MDHEN and CDR2 as SYDVKM. Trimming took off 7 bases at V and 1 base at J, with 14 bases between the two ends.

Of note for this clone: At the DNA level, this CDR3 is encoded by other sequences in the same sample as well. The V and J genes are TRBV11-2 and TRBJ2-3; TRBD2 is a possible D gene (5 bases). The length of the CDR3 is 14 residues. Germline loops: CDR1 SGHAT, CDR2 FQNNGV. Between the trimmed V and J ends, which lost 1 base and 0 bases, there was a span of 5 bases. The CDR3 nucleotides are TGTGCCAGCAGCTTAGGGACTAGCACAGATACGCAGTATTTT. Protein product: CASSLGTSTDTQYF.

V is TRBV6-4 and J is TRBJ2-1; 8 bases map to TRBD1. CDR3 size: 15 residues. J was trimmed by 5 bases and V by 9 bases; bases with no gene match: 12. CDR1 is MRHNA and CDR2 is SNTAGT in the germline V gene. DNA for the CDR3: TGTGCCAGAGACAGGGGTTGGACTAAGGACAATGAGCAGTTCTTC. As protein: CARDRGWTKDNEQFF.

The chain joins TRBV19 to TRBJ1-2; 7 bases match TRBD1. The CDR3 contains 13 residues. Germline V CDR1 and CDR2: LNHDA, SQIVND (reference sequence). With 5 bases clipped from V and 3 bases from J, the junction kept 3 bases outside the gene matches. The CDR3 spells CASSVGTDYGYTF. CDR3 coding DNA: TGTGCCAGTAGTGTGGGGACAGACTATGGCTACACCTTC.

The CDR3 sequence: CASSLSLAGTDTQYF. Written as DNA, the CDR3 is TGTGCCAGCAGCTTAAGCCTAGCGGGGACAGATACGCAGTATTTT. V is TRBV11-3 and J is TRBJ2-3, with TRBD2 identical over 9 bases. Germline V gene lookup returns CDR1 SGHNT and CDR2 YENEEA. With V trimmed by 2 bases and J by 3 bases, 3 bases remained unmatched. This CDR3 comprises 15 residues.

This clone has a handful of counts. V usage is TRBV7-9 and J usage is TRBJ1-6; 9 nucleotides match TRBD1. The length of the CDR3 is 16 residues. Looked up from germline, CDR1 is SEHNR and CDR2 is FQNEAQ (reference sequence). V lost 1 base to trimming and J lost 10 bases; unmatched junction nucleotides: 8. CDR3 DNA: TGTGCCAGCAGCTTAGGAGGGACAGGGATGCGCTCACCCCTCCACTTT. It yields the protein CASSLGGTGMRSPLHF.

V and J are TRBV6-5 and TRBJ1-1; the D gene is possibly TRBD1 (5 bases). The length of the CDR3 is 16 residues. Germline CDR1 and CDR2: MNHEY and SVGAGI. Trimming stripped 4 bases from V and 1 base from J, with 16 bases between. CDR3 in DNA: TGTGCCAGCAGTTTCTCCTCCGCGACAGCGAACACTGAAGCTTTCTTT. Translation: CASSFSSATANTEAFF.

This clone has a single count. The chain combines TRBV7-9 with TRBJ1-6; no firm D call. V lost 4 bases to trimming and J lost 8 bases, with 3 bases between them. The CDR3 length is 11 residues. Per the germline V gene, CDR1 is SEHNR and CDR2 is FQNEAQ (reference sequence). The CDR3 loop is CASSSDSPLHF. CDR3 sequence (DNA): TGTGCCAGCAGCTCCGATTCACCCCTCCACTTT.

The chain joins TRBV6-1 to TRBJ1-5, with D possibly being TRBD1 (5 bases). Germline CDR1 reads MNHNS; CDR2 reads SASEGT. CDR3 length: 16 amino acids. Trimming took 1 base from V and 7 from J, leaving 17 bases between them. CDR3 amino acids: CASSEGQGPIGQPQHF. CDR3 in DNA: TGTGCCAGCAGTGAAGGGCAGGGCCCTATAGGACAGCCCCAGCATTTT.

The chain combines TRBV12-5 with TRBJ2-1, with D possibly TRBD2 on 6 matching bases. The V gene lost 0 bases and the J gene lost 10 bases, with 22 bases spanning the gap. The CDR3 is 17 amino acids. Per the germline V gene, CDR1 is LGHNT and CDR2 is FRNRAP. CDR3 DNA: TGTGCTAGTGGTTTGGTACTGTTTGGGGGGTCGTACGGGGAGCAGTTCTTC. It yields the protein CASGLVLFGGSYGEQFF.

This chain joins TRBV6-4 and TRBJ1-1; D perhaps matches TRBD1 (6 bases). Germline assignment: CDR1 MRHNA and CDR2 SNTAGT. Trimming pared 5 bases from V and 3 bases from J, leaving 10 bases between. CDR3 length: 13 amino acids. The CDR3: CASSLQGYTEAFF. As DNA, the CDR3 is TGTGCCAGCAGTCTACAGGGATACACTGAAGCTTTCTTT.

The genes are TRBV24-1 and TRBJ2-1, with a tentative D call TRBD1 (6 bases). There are 15 residues in the CDR3. The germline CDR1 and CDR2 sequences are KGHDR and SFDVKD. Trimming stripped 3 bases from V and 7 bases from J, with 15 bases between. The CDR3 nucleotides are TGTGCCACCAGTGATCCCCGGACAGAACCTAATGAGCAGTTCTTC. Translated, it gives CATSDPRTEPNEQFF.

V usage is TRBV7-9 and J usage is TRBJ1-1; D gene unclear. This CDR3 has 14 amino acids. Germline-derived CDR1 and CDR2 are SEHNR and FQNEAQ (reference sequence). V lost 3 bases to trimming and J lost 1 base, with 9 bases between them. In nucleotides, the CDR3 is TGTGCCAGCAGCTTTGCGGGTACGAACACTGAAGCTTTCTTT. This codes for CASSFAGTNTEAFF.

The J gene is TRBJ1-6, the V gene TRBV7-9; 8 nucleotides align to TRBD1. Germline V gives CDR1 SEHNR, CDR2 FQNEAQ (reference sequence). The CDR3 covers 14 residues. With 1 base clipped from V and 11 bases from J, the junction kept 4 bases outside the gene matches. The CDR3 DNA reads as TGTGCCAGCAGCTTAGGGACAGGGTTTCCACCCCTCCACTTT. Residues: CASSLGTGFPPLHF. Complete variable domain (other parts from reference TRBV7-9 and TRBJ1-6): DTGVSQNPRHKITKRGQNVTFRCDPISEHNRLYWYRQTLGQGPEFLTYFQNEAQLEKSRLLSDRFSAERPKGSFSTLEIQRTEQGDSAMYLCASSLGTGFPPLHFGNGTRLTVT.

V and J are TRBV10-1 and TRBJ1-2; the match to TRBD1 covers 7 bases. V lost 6 bases to trimming and J lost 2 bases; unmatched junction nucleotides: 6. The V gene's germline CDR1 is WNHNN and CDR2 SYGVQD (reference sequence). The CDR3 has 14 amino acids. As DNA, the CDR3 is TGCGCCAGCAGACAGGGGAAAGTGAACTATGGCTACACCTTC. Protein product: CASRQGKVNYGYTF.

This clone appeared many times. The J gene is TRBJ1-6, the V gene TRBV12-2. TRBV12-2 is a pseudogene locus. The CDR3 consists of 15 residues. The DNA of the CDR3 is TGTGCAAGTCGCTCCCCCCGGGGCTATAATTCACCCCTCCACTTT. It translates to CASRSPRGYNSPLHF.

The rearrangement joins TRBV5-1 to TRBJ2-5, with 7 positions matching TRBD2. Per the germline V gene, CDR1 is SGHRS and CDR2 is YFSETQ. The junction had 0 bases not matched to a gene; V was cut back by 3 bases and J by 4 bases. The CDR3 sequence is 12 residues long. CDR3 sequence reads: CASSWGGETQYF. The CDR3 DNA follows: TGCGCCAGCAGCTGGGGGGGAGAGACCCAGTACTTC.

The V and J genes are TRBV7-3 and TRBJ1-1, with 7 bases identical to TRBD1. V trimming: 0 bases; J trimming: 3 bases; junction bases outside the gene matches: 4. CDR1 is SGHTA and CDR2 is FQGTGA in the germline V gene. The CDR3 is 15 residues long. CDR3: CASSLTGQGDTEAFF. The CDR3 DNA reads TGTGCCAGCAGCTTAACCGGGCAGGGGGACACTGAAGCTTTCTTT.

Turning to this clone: Other nucleotide sequences from this sample produce the same CDR3. J is TRBJ1-5 and V is TRBV7-3; the D is unclear. The CDR3 covers 13 residues. Germline-derived CDR1 and CDR2 are SGHTA and FQGTGA. Trimming stripped 5 bases from V and 3 bases from J, with 8 bases between. Written as DNA, the CDR3 is TGTGCCAGCAGCCCTTCCCCCAATCAGCCCCAGCATTTT. Translating gives CASSPSPNQPQHF.

The chain couples TRBV27 to TRBJ2-5; possibly TRBD2 for D (5 bases). The CDR3 length is 21 residues. Germline V CDR1 and CDR2: MNHEY, SMNVEV (reference sequence). With 2 bases removed from V and 5 bases from J, the gap between germline ends came to 33 bases. This CDR3 reads CASSLRPGIGSWYKSQETQYF. The CDR3 DNA reads as TGTGCCAGCAGTTTAAGGCCGGGGATTGGCAGTTGGTACAAATCCCAGGAGACCCAGTACTTC.